This T cell receptor beta chain was retrieved from a study of vaccination and CD4 T cells after COVID-19 (dated by TCRdb to the early 2020s). Context from the whole study: Convalescent patients had a positive SARS-CoV-2 result on nasal swab PCR, and of these patients, nine had mild disease and one had severe disease. Six males and four females were included in the convalescent cohort, with two Hispanic individuals, seven Caucasians, two Asians and one multiracial person represented. In ten to eleven COVID-19 convalescent patients and a few infection-naive healthy vaccine recipients, researchers compared the spike-specific CD4+ TCR repertoire from before mRNA vaccination with the repertoire from after. Post-vaccine blood samples were collected a median of around 10 weeks after the second vaccine dose, ranging from about 12 to 241 days. As controls, cultures received a CEFX viral epitope pool (the positive control), an HIV-1 Nef peptide pool (the negative control), or no peptide at all. Post-COVID blood samples from convalescent patients were collected a median of around 100 days after diagnosis, with a range of about 35 to 161 days. Participants received two doses of either the Pfizer-BioNTech BNT162b2 vaccine (n=8) or the Moderna mRNA-1273 vaccine (n=2). Overlapping spike peptide pools from SARS-CoV-2 and from the common cold coronaviruses HCoV-NL63, HCoV-OC43 and HCoV-229E were used as culture stimuli. Results and caveats for the whole study, not just this receptor: In convalescent patients, a median approximately 83% of post-vaccine SARS-CoV-2-reactive clones were detected only after vaccination, and vaccine-specific priming was suggested by this finding. An increase in the median number of SARS-CoV-2-reactive clonotypes from approximately 21 after infection to 35 to 40 after vaccination was observed, but the change was not found to be significant. Of the vaccine-specific clones found in convalescent patients, nearly all (304 of 307) were mono-reactive for SARS-CoV-2 spike instead of being cross-reactive with common cold coronaviruses. Only a relatively small number of convalescent patients were included in the study, and early timepoints following natural infection were not analyzed.

The library came from PCR. At the Johns Hopkins FTIC core, DNA from the cultured CD4+ T cells underwent TCR sequencing with the Oncomine TCR Beta short-read assay. Genomic DNA was extracted from the cultured CD4+ T cells with the QIAamp micro DNA kit. Oncomine TCR Beta libraries from cultured CD4+ T cells were pooled using unique dual indexes and sequenced on an Illumina iSeq 100. As for the authors' bioinformatics: Non-productive sequences were removed, and CDR3s that did not start with C, did not end with F or W, or were shorter than 7 amino acids were discarded. The MANAFEST web application identified antigen-specific clonotypes by comparing peptide-stimulated wells against reference wells and other culture wells. An FDR below 0.05, an odds ratio above 5, and a productive frequency above 0.1% in at least two of three replicate wells were required for clones to be considered positive. A clonotype counted as cross-reactive if it showed significant expansion both in the SARS-CoV-2 spike wells and in at least one common cold coronavirus spike condition. CDR3 homology was assessed with Levenshtein distances (stringdist) and unrooted phylogenetic trees (ape) in R version 3.6.1. The raw public reads went through TCRdb reprocessing: fastp at Q25, MiXCR clone calling, in-frame beta chains kept. A single entry per CDR3 protein holds the most common genes and DNA from its merged rows. The V and J calls were determined by TCRdb, not by the authors. The sample table lists over 10,000 distinct CDR3 sequences, under 55% of them with a count of one. In total, the top ten clones hold roughly 8% of the sample.

A word on this clonotype: No cognate antigen has been identified for it. No much larger clone exists at a distance of one base, and base qualities are not known.

The CDR3 goes from the cysteine to the phenylalanine over 16 residues. Only the CDR3 portion is preserved as DNA: 48 bases, with reading frame beginning at the first base. V loses 0 bases at its end and J loses 4 bases; junction bases beyond the gene matches: 6. The germline V gene sets CDR1 to SGDLS and CDR2 to YYNGEE. The sample's treatment or condition label, in plain terms: approximately nine-day PBMC culture with coronavirus spike peptide pools or control peptides (ViraFEST assay). To expand antigen-specific T cells with peptide pools and then pick out the expanded clonotypes through TCR sequencing, the study relied on the ViraFEST assay. The convalescent patients' positive SARS-CoV-2 PCR tests fell between March and December 2020, which was before the Alpha, Beta and Delta variants emerged in the United States. Each well held approximately 2 million PBMCs cultured in IMDM containing roughly 5.5% human AB serum and roughly 9.7 IU/ml IL-2, with about 9.1 ug/ml peptide pools added. On days 3 and 7, half of the culture medium was replaced with fresh IL-2-containing medium. CD4+ T cells were isolated after 10 days of culture through negative selection using the EasySep CD4+ T cell isolation kit. Ficoll-Paque Plus gradient centrifugation was used to isolate PBMCs from whole blood, and the isolated PBMCs were then either used fresh or cryopreserved at -140C. Culture conditions were generally each tested in triplicate wells.

This chain is built from TRBV9 and TRBJ2-5; the junction holds 10 bases that match TRBD2. The clonotype comes from a human donor who had recovered from COVID-19. This sample comprised CD4+ T cells from blood, cultured in vitro, obtained after SARS-CoV-2 vaccination. The CDR3 sequence is CASSVATSGIGETQYF. The nucleotide sequence is given as TGTGCCAGCAGCGTAGCTACTAGCGGGATAGGAGAGACCCAGTACTTC.